The 16 T cell receptor beta chains given below trace back to one sample, sequenced in a study of T cells after yellow fever vaccination. TCRdb reprocessed the 5' RACE reads with MiXCR, giving one entry per CDR3 protein. Of more than 300,000 distinct CDR3 sequences detected, approximately 4.3% appear once; the ten largest clones hold just under 20%. The specimen was PBMCs, collected 15 days after the yellow fever booster vaccination. These receptors all stem from a man aged 18-30 years who received the YFV17D yellow fever vaccine.

The chain joins TRBV2 to TRBJ2-7; maybe TRBD1 (5 bases). Germline assignment: CDR1 SNHLY and CDR2 FYNNEI. V was clipped by 3 bases and J by 7 bases, with 10 bases between them. CDR3 size: 12 residues. The CDR3: CASSDRVGEQYV. Here the CDR3 DNA reads TGTGCCAGCAGTGACAGGGTGGGAGAGCAGTACGTC.

CDR3 DNA sequence: TGTGCCAGCAGCTTAGCGACTTTAAAATATGGCTACACCTTC. It translates to CASSLATLKYGYTF. The V call is TRBV7-9, the J call TRBJ1-2, with D hard to call. CDR1 and CDR2 (germline): SEHNR, FQNEAQ (reference sequence). This CDR3 has 14 residues. Trimming took 0 bases from V and 5 from J, leaving 10 bases between them.

This clonotype was seen at least ten times. V is TRBV25-1 and J is TRBJ2-7; D uncertain. The CDR3 loop spans 11 amino acids. V lost 2 bases and J 4 bases, leaving 3 bases between the germline ends. Germline V gene data show CDR1 as MGHDK and CDR2 as SYGVNS. The DNA for the CDR3 is TGTGCCAGCAGTGAAGGGTACGAGCAGTACTTC. Its translation is CASSEGYEQYF.

This clonotype appeared many times. The genes are TRBV7-9 and TRBJ2-5, with TRBD2 as a possible D gene (5 bases). Germline V gene sequence: CDR1 SEHNR, CDR2 FQNEAQ (reference sequence). Trimming cost V 4 bases and J 1 base, with 7 bases left between them. This CDR3 contains 13 residues. DNA for the CDR3: TGTGCCAGCAGCTCCGGGATCCAAGAGACCCAGTACTTC. It encodes CASSSGIQETQYF.

This clonotype was recorded at least ten times. The chain recombines TRBV5-6 with TRBJ2-5; the D gene could be TRBD1 or TRBD2 (6 bases each). The CDR3 runs to 13 residues. Germline lookup yields CDR1 SGHDT and CDR2 YYEEEE. The V end was cut by 3 bases, the J end by 5 bases, with 11 bases between. The CDR3 bases are TGTGCCAGCAGCTGGGGGGCCGAGGAGACCCAGTACTTC. It translates to CASSWGAEETQYF.

The sample holds many counts of this clonotype. The CDR3 DNA sequence: TGTGCCAGCAGTGTACGGGGGGCCAACACTGAAGCTTTCTTT. Its translation is CASSVRGANTEAFF. The genes are TRBV27 and TRBJ1-1; D is perhaps TRBD1 (6 bases). V lost 5 bases, J lost 2 bases, and 12 bases lay in between. The germline V gene has CDR1 MNHEY and CDR2 SMNVEV (reference sequence). CDR3 length equals 14 residues.

The rearrangement links TRBV6-2 or TRBV6-3 to TRBJ2-2; TRBD2 matches at 10 bases. CDR3 size: 14 residues. Germline V gives CDR1 MNHEY, CDR2 SVGEGT. With 7 bases clipped from V and 6 bases from J, the junction kept 5 bases outside the gene matches. CDR3 sequence: CASTGLAAPGELFF. The CDR3 nucleotides read TGTGCCAGCACCGGACTAGCGGCCCCCGGGGAGCTGTTTTTT.

This clonotype was picked up many times. The chain uses TRBV5-4 and TRBJ2-2; D unclear. The germline V gene has CDR1 SGHNT and CDR2 YYREEE (reference sequence). This CDR3 contains 14 residues. Trimming pared 0 bases from V and 4 bases from J, leaving 7 bases between. The CDR3 DNA follows: TGTGCCAGCAGCTTGGCGGTGGCCACCGGGGAGCTGTTTTTT. Translation: CASSLAVATGELFF.

This clonotype was seen a few times. The V and J genes are TRBV7-3 and TRBJ1-6; 7 bases agree with TRBD1. V was pared by 5 bases and J by 8 bases, with 9 bases of the junction left unmatched. CDR3 length: 15 amino acids. Looked up from germline, CDR1 is SGHTA and CDR2 is FQGTGA. CDR3 nucleotides: TGTGCCAGCAGCCCCAGGGGGGGGGCGGATTCACCCCTCCACTTT. Protein sequence: CASSPRGGADSPLHF.

This clonotype was picked up many times. The chain couples TRBV5-1 to TRBJ2-7, with D possibly matching TRBD1 (6 bases). With 0 bases removed from V and 5 bases from J, the gap between germline ends came to 15 bases. Germline CDR1 SGHRS, CDR2 YFSETQ. The CDR3 is made up of 15 amino acids. The CDR3 loop reads CASSLDQRGIDEQYF. Written as DNA, the CDR3 is TGCGCCAGCAGCTTGGATCAAAGGGGGATAGACGAGCAGTACTTC.

This clonotype was counted only a few times. The rearrangement links TRBV5-1 to TRBJ2-3; D ambiguous. The CDR3 covers 14 residues. Trimming cost V 1 base and J 0 bases, with 6 bases left between them. The germline V gene encodes CDR1 SGHRS and CDR2 YFSETQ. CDR3 region: CASSLLTSTDTQYF. The CDR3 DNA sequence: TGCGCCAGCAGCTTGTTAACTAGCACAGATACGCAGTATTTT. Full variable domain (outside the CDR3, taken from reference TRBV5-1 and TRBJ2-3): KAGVTQTPRYLIKTRGQQVTLSCSPISGHRSVSWYQQTPGQGLQFLFEYFSETQRNKGNFPGRFSGRQFSNSRSEMNVSTLELGDSALYLCASSLLTSTDTQYFGPGTRLTVL.

This clonotype was seen ten or more times. The chain carries TRBV20-1 and TRBJ1-1; D is ambiguous. The CDR3 covers 16 residues. V was clipped by 4 bases and J by 0 bases, with 18 bases between them. Germline lookup yields CDR1 DFQATT and CDR2 SNEGSKA (reference sequence). The CDR3 DNA reads TGCAGTGCTAAGGACCTAACTTCGAGCTTGAACACTGAAGCTTTCTTT. It specifies CSAKDLTSSLNTEAFF.

The chain combines TRBV9 with TRBJ1-2; weak D call: TRBD1 (5 bases). The CDR3 length is 15 residues. Germline lookup yields CDR1 SGDLS and CDR2 YYNGEE. V was shortened by 5 bases and J by 8 bases, with 22 bases between the two germline ends. CDR3 in amino acids: CASSHGDQLQVGYTF. CDR3 DNA sequence: TGTGCCAGCAGTCACGGGGACCAGCTGCAGGTCGGCTACACCTTC.

This clonotype was counted ten times or more. The chain links TRBV7-9 to TRBJ2-1; TRBD1 or TRBD2 may be the D gene (5 bases each). The length of the CDR3 is 14 residues. Looked up from germline, CDR1 is SEHNR and CDR2 is FQNEAQ (reference sequence). V was trimmed by 8 bases and J by 8 bases, leaving 19 bases between them. The CDR3 DNA is TGTGCCAGCCCGGGTAGGGGACCTCTGGATGAGCAGTTCTTC. This encodes CASPGRGPLDEQFF.

A few counts support this clonotype. This chain uses TRBV20-1 with TRBJ1-1, with D perhaps TRBD1 (5 bases). V was shortened by 1 base and J by 0 bases, with 9 bases between the two germline ends. The CDR3 extends over 14 amino acids. Germline values: CDR1 DFQATT, CDR2 SNEGSKA (reference sequence). Here the CDR3 DNA reads TGCAGTGCTAGAGTTCCGGGACTGAACACTGAAGCTTTCTTT. Translation gives CSARVPGLNTEAFF.

This clonotype was found many times. The chain links TRBV5-1 to TRBJ2-7; 9 positions agree with TRBD1. From germline, CDR1 is SGHRS and CDR2 YFSETQ. V shed 4 bases and J 4 bases; nucleotides not matched to a gene: 9. CDR3 length: 15 amino acids. The CDR3 bases are TGCGCCAGCAGCCTGCCAGGACAGGGGCGGTACGAGCAGTACTTC. Residues: CASSLPGQGRYEQYF.